These T cell receptor beta chains were read from a single sample in a study of cytomegalovirus exposure and HLA in healthy donors. TCRdb's copy holds only in-frame clones and misses some; the assay was immunoSEQ multiplex PCR. This table has about 190,000 clones, 70% to 75% appearing once. Sequencing was done on a sample of PBMCs. The receptors stem from a woman aged 25 to 39 in good health and CMV-seropositive. CDR3s leave out the opening cysteine and the closing phenylalanine or tryptophan. The D gene is left open where the match is weak.

12 | TRBD2 | TRBJ2-5 | TRBV27 | ASGKGLIGETQY
13 | . | TRBJ2-1 | TRBV27 | ASSLTTGRYNEQF
14 | . | TRBJ2-3 | TRBV10-1 | ASKEWEAASSDTQY
13 | TRBD1 | TRBJ1-2 | TRBV28 | ASSPRTGWVYGYT
14 | . | TRBJ1-2 | TRBV18 | ASSLPSGASIGGYT
16 | . | TRBJ2-2 | TRBV25-1 | ASSEPPGTTANTGELF
11 | TRBD2 | TRBJ2-7 | TRBV6-5 | ASSSGRAGEQY
13 | . | TRBJ1-5 | TRBV11-2 | ASSPLGGQGQPQH
10 | . | TRBJ2-4 | TRBV6-5 | ASSPTSDIQY
11 | TRBD1 | TRBJ1-2 | TRBV10-3 | AISEQGANGYT
10 | TRBD1 | TRBJ2-7 | TRBV28 | ASSSDRYEQY
12 | . | TRBJ1-1 | TRBV28 | ASSLTGTNTEAF
13 | . | TRBJ2-3 | TRBV18 | ASSAAQTSTDTQY
10 | . | TRBJ1-2 | TRBV29-1 | SVEFGVDGYT
11 | . | TRBJ1-1 | TRBV28 | ASSLAVNTEAF
16 | TRBD2 | TRBJ2-1 | TRBV5-1 | ASSPEVAGGPSYNEQF
9 | . | TRBJ2-7 | TRBV20-1 | SARETYEQY
12 | . | TRBJ1-1 | TRBV7-8 | ASSLGGYYTEAF
14 | TRBD2 | TRBJ2-3 | TRBV5-4 | ASGRGLAGGRDTQY
10 | TRBD1 | TRBJ2-7 | TRBV28 | ASTSTGSEQY
13 | TRBD2 | TRBJ2-5 | TRBV5-6 | ASSMGLAGSGTQY
13 | TRBD2 | TRBJ2-7 | TRBV7-2 | ASSTTGTSGIEQY
13 | TRBD1 | TRBJ2-7 | TRBV2 | ASSRGQSSSYEQY
12 | . | TRBJ1-5 | TRBV2 | ASSEERSNQPQH
13 | . | TRBJ2-1 | TRBV5-1 | ASSLGYTEYNEQF
9 | . | TRBJ1-2 | TRBV6-1 | ASGREIGYT
15 | TRBD2 | TRBJ2-3 | TRBV28 | ASSLYSGLALTDTQY